Included here is one T cell receptor (beta chain) sequence, with context. Its antigen is not identified. These data are taken from a study of T cell clones after liver transplantation. At the level of the study: Samples came pre-transplant, pre-randomization before withdrawal, and post-randomization after withdrawal ended.

Assay: immunoSEQ multiplex PCR; the TCRdb copy retains only in-frame clones and omits some. The table records around 80,000 clones, around four fifths of them present only once. The J segment lost 0 bases and the V segment lost 3 bases, leaving 4 bases of the junction unmatched. CDR3 size: 16 residues. CDR1 is SGDLS and CDR2 is YYNGEE in the germline V gene. Study results and limitations: Migration into the graft, not deletion, may explain lost graft donor-reactive T cells. The donor-reactive repertoire was only partly measurable in a couple of subjects, lacking donor cells. Post-transplant, graft-donor-reactive CD4 TCRbeta sequences in blood dropped significantly in most of the 8 subjects.

The gene calls are TRBV9 and TRBJ2-2; 8 bases are a match to TRBD2. Sequenced here: CD4+ T cells from blood, sampled 46 months after liver transplant. The clonotype was recovered from a human patient who received a liver transplant. Some T cells here may be from the graft donor. The CDR3 DNA reads TGTGCCAGCAGCGCCACTAGCGGAACGAACACCGGGGAGCTGTTTTTT. Its protein product is CASSATSGTNTGELFF.